This is a list of T cell receptor beta chains from one sample in a study of identical twins. TCRdb analysed the 5' RACE reads with MiXCR anew, one entry per CDR3 protein. The sample shows hundreds of thousands of distinct CDR3 sequences, 10% to 15% of them seen only once. This sample was shared with a second study, whose subject was yellow fever vaccine responses in identical twins.

The sequencing input was CD8+ T cells sorted from blood. The receptor source for this set is a woman between 18 and 30 years old in good health. CDR3s leave out the opening cysteine and the closing phenylalanine or tryptophan.

TRBV6-4	TRBJ2-5	ASSHSRDRRLQETQY
TRBV5-1	TRBJ2-3	ASSLYIGDTQY
TRBV6-2/TRBV6-3	TRBJ2-1	ASSTLHLRDTGYNEQF
TRBV4-1	TRBJ2-1	ASRGQSNEQF
TRBV28	TRBJ2-1	ASRNIAGGSDEQF
TRBV24-1	TRBJ2-5	ATSEASGRQETQY
TRBV29-1	TRBJ2-7	SVDGGSEHEQY
TRBV5-1	TRBJ1-1	ASSPLDRVNTEAF
TRBV12-3/TRBV12-4	TRBJ1-2	ASSLARGQDNYGYT
TRBV12-3/TRBV12-4	TRBJ2-7	ASSFAGAAYEQY
TRBV12-3/TRBV12-4	TRBJ2-5	ASSPATSSGETQY
TRBV27	TRBJ2-1	ASTVTGPTTYNEQF
TRBV6-2/TRBV6-3	TRBJ1-6	ASSYAADRASPLH
TRBV12-3/TRBV12-4	TRBJ1-4	ASSLRISPTNEKLF
TRBV7-6	TRBJ2-3	ASSLEIPDTQY
TRBV10-3	TRBJ2-5	AISESGETQY